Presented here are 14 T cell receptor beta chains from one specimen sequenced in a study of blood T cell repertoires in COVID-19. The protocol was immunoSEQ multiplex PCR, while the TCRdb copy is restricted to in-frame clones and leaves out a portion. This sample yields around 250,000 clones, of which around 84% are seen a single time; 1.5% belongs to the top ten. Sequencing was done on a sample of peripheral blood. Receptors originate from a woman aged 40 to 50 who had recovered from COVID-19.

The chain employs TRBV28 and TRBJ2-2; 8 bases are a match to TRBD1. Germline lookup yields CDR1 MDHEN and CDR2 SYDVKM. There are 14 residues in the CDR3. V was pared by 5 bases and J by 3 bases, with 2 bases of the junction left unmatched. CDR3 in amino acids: CASSLQGDTGELFF. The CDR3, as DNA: TGTGCCAGCAGTCTACAGGGGGACACCGGGGAGCTGTTTTTT.

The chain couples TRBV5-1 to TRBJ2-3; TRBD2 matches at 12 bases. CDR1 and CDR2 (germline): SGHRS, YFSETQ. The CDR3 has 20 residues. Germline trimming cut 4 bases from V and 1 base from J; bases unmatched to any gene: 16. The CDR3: CASSPYWTSGALRRTDTQYF. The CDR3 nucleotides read TGCGCCAGCAGCCCGTATTGGACTAGCGGGGCCCTCAGGCGCACAGATACGCAGTATTTT.

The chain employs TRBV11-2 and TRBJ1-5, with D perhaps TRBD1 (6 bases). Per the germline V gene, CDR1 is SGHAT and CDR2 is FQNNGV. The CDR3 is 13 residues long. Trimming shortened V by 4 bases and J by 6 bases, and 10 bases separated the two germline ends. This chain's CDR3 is CASSSGDGQPQHF. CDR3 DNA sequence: TGTGCCAGCAGCTCAGGGGACGGTCAGCCCCAGCATTTT.

The CDR3 spells CASSFAGLTEQYF. Here the CDR3 DNA reads TGTGCCAGCAGTTTTGCGGGGCTGACCGAGCAGTACTTC. The genes are TRBV28 and TRBJ2-7; TRBD2 is a possible D gene (6 bases). The CDR3 has 13 amino acids. In germline, CDR1 is MDHEN, CDR2 SYDVKM. Trimming stripped 3 bases from V and 6 bases from J, with 12 bases between.

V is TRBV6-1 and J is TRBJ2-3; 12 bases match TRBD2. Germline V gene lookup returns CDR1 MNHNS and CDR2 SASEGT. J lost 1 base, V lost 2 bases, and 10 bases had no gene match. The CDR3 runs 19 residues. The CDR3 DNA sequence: TGTGCCAGCAGTGAATGGTTATCTAGCGGGGGGGCGGGCACAGATACGCAGTATTTT. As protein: CASSEWLSSGGAGTDTQYF.

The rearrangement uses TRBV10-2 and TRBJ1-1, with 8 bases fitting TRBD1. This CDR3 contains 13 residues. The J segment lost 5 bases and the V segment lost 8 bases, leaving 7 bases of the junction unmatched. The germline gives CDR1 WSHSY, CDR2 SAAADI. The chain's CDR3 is CASQNRGGTEAFF. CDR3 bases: TGCGCCAGCCAAAACAGGGGGGGAACTGAAGCTTTCTTT.

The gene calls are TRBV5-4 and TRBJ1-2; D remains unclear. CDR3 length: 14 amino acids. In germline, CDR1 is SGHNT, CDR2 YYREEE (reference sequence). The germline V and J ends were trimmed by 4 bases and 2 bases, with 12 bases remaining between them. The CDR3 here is CASSPRELNYGYTF. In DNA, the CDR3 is TGTGCCAGCAGCCCGAGGGAGTTGAACTATGGCTACACCTTC. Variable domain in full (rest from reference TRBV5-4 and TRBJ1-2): ETGVTQSPTHLIKTRGQQVTLRCSSQSGHNTVSWYQQALGQGPQFIFQYYREEENGRGNFPPRFSGLQFPNYSSELNVNALELDDSALYLCASSPRELNYGYTFGSGTRLTVV.

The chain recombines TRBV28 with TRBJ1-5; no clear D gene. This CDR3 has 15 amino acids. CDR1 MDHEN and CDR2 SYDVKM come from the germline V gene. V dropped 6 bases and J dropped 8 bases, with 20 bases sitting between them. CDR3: CASRRARQSGKPQHF. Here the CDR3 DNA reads TGTGCCAGCAGAAGAGCCCGACAAAGTGGTAAGCCCCAGCATTTT.

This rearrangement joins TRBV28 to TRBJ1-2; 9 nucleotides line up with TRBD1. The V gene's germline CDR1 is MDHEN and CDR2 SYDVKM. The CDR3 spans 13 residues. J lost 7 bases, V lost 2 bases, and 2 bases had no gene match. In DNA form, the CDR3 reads TGTGCCAGCAGTTTAGGGACAGGGTTTGGCTACACCTTC. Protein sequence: CASSLGTGFGYTF.

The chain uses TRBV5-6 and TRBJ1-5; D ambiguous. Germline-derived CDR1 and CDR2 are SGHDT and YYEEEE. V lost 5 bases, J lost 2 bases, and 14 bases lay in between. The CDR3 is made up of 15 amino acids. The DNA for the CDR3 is TGTGCCAGCAGTAACGGAGGAAGAGGCAATCAGCCCCAGCATTTT. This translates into CASSNGGRGNQPQHF.

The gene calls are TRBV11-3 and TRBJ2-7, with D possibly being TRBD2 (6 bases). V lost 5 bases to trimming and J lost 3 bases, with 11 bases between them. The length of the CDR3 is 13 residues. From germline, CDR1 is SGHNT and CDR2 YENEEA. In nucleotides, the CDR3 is TGTGCCAGCAGCCCGGGGGTCTTCTACGAGCAGTACTTC. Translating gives CASSPGVFYEQYF.

Here the CDR3 reads CASSFPMGQQFF. DNA for the CDR3: TGTGCCAGCAGCTTCCCGATGGGGCAACAGTTCTTC. J is TRBJ2-1 and V is TRBV5-6; D may be TRBD1 (5 bases). This CDR3 has 12 residues. Between the trimmed V and J ends, which lost 2 bases and 13 bases, there was a span of 13 bases. The V gene's germline CDR1 is SGHDT and CDR2 YYEEEE.

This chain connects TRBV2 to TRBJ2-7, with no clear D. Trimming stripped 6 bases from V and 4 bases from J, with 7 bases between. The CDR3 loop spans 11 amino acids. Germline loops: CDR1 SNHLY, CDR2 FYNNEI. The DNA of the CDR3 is TGTGCCAGCAGATTGGAGTACGAGCAGTACTTC. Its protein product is CASRLEYEQYF.

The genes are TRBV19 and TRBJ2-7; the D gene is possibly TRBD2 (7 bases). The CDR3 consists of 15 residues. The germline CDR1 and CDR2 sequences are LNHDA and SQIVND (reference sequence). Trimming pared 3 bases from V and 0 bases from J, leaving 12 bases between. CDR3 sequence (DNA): TGTGCCAGTAGTATGCTAGGGGGGGGCTCCTACGAGCAGTACTTC. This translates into CASSMLGGGSYEQYF.